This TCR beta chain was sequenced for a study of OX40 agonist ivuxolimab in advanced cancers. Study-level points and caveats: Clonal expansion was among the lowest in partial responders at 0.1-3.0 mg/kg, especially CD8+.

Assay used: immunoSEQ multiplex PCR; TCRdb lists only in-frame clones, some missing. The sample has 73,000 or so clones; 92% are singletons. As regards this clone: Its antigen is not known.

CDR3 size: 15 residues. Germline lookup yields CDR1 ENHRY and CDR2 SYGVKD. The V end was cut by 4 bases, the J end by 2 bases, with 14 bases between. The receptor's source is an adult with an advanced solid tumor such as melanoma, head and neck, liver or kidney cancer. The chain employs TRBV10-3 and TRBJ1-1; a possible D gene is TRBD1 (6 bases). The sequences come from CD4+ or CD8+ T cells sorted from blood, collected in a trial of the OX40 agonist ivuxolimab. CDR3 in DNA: TGTGCCATCAGTGGTCGAGGGGGGGTAAACACTGAAGCTTTCTTT. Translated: CAISGRGGVNTEAFF.